The clone carrying this T cell receptor (beta chain) showed up just once. TCRdb keeps only in-frame clones here, not all; method: immunoSEQ multiplex PCR. Altogether roughly 250,000 clones are present, 80% to 90% being singletons, with the ten largest covering about 12%. The sample is drawn from a study of blood T cell repertoires in COVID-19. With V trimmed by 5 bases and J by 3 bases, 16 bases remained unmatched. Germline V gene sequence: CDR1 SGHVS, CDR2 FNYEAQ. The length of the CDR3 is 19 residues. Specimen: peripheral blood. This chain joins TRBV7-6 and TRBJ2-3, with 11 bases identical to TRBD2. This TCR was sampled from a woman in her twenties or thirties with COVID-19, enrolled during active disease. The CDR3 here is CASSPIPTRLAGTTDTQYF. The CDR3 DNA is TGTGCCAGCAGCCCTATCCCCACTAGACTAGCGGGGACTACAGATACGCAGTATTTT.